The entry below describes one T cell receptor beta chain. Its antigen is unidentified. Isolating PBMCs gave at least 6.5 million of these cells per sample. Alongside a J-beta primer mix, a sample-barcoded 5' primer served in a second PCR lasting roughly 7 to 11 cycles. Each of the cDNA molecules was tagged by a template-switch adaptor with 12 random nucleotides. MiXCR was run by TCRdb on the 5' RACE reads, yielding one entry per CDR3 protein. The sample carries some 710,000 distinct CDR3 sequences, less than 60% recorded once. The data were taken from a study of blood T cells in healthy people across ages. Study results and caveats: Long-lived donors exceeded aged donors in naive CD4+ cells and diversity. TCR beta diversity, measured per million T cells, fell in a roughly linear way with age.

The source material was blood. This TCR came from a man aged 80 or over in good health.

CDR3 region: CASSQDRGRAEQFF. The DNA of the CDR3 is TGTGCCAGCAGCCAAGATCGGGGAAGGGCTGAGCAGTTCTTC. The rearrangement links TRBV14 to TRBJ2-1, with D perhaps TRBD2 (5 bases). This CDR3 has 14 amino acids. The germline V and J ends were trimmed by 0 bases and 9 bases, with 12 bases remaining between them. Germline V lookup: CDR1 SGHDN, CDR2 FVKESK.